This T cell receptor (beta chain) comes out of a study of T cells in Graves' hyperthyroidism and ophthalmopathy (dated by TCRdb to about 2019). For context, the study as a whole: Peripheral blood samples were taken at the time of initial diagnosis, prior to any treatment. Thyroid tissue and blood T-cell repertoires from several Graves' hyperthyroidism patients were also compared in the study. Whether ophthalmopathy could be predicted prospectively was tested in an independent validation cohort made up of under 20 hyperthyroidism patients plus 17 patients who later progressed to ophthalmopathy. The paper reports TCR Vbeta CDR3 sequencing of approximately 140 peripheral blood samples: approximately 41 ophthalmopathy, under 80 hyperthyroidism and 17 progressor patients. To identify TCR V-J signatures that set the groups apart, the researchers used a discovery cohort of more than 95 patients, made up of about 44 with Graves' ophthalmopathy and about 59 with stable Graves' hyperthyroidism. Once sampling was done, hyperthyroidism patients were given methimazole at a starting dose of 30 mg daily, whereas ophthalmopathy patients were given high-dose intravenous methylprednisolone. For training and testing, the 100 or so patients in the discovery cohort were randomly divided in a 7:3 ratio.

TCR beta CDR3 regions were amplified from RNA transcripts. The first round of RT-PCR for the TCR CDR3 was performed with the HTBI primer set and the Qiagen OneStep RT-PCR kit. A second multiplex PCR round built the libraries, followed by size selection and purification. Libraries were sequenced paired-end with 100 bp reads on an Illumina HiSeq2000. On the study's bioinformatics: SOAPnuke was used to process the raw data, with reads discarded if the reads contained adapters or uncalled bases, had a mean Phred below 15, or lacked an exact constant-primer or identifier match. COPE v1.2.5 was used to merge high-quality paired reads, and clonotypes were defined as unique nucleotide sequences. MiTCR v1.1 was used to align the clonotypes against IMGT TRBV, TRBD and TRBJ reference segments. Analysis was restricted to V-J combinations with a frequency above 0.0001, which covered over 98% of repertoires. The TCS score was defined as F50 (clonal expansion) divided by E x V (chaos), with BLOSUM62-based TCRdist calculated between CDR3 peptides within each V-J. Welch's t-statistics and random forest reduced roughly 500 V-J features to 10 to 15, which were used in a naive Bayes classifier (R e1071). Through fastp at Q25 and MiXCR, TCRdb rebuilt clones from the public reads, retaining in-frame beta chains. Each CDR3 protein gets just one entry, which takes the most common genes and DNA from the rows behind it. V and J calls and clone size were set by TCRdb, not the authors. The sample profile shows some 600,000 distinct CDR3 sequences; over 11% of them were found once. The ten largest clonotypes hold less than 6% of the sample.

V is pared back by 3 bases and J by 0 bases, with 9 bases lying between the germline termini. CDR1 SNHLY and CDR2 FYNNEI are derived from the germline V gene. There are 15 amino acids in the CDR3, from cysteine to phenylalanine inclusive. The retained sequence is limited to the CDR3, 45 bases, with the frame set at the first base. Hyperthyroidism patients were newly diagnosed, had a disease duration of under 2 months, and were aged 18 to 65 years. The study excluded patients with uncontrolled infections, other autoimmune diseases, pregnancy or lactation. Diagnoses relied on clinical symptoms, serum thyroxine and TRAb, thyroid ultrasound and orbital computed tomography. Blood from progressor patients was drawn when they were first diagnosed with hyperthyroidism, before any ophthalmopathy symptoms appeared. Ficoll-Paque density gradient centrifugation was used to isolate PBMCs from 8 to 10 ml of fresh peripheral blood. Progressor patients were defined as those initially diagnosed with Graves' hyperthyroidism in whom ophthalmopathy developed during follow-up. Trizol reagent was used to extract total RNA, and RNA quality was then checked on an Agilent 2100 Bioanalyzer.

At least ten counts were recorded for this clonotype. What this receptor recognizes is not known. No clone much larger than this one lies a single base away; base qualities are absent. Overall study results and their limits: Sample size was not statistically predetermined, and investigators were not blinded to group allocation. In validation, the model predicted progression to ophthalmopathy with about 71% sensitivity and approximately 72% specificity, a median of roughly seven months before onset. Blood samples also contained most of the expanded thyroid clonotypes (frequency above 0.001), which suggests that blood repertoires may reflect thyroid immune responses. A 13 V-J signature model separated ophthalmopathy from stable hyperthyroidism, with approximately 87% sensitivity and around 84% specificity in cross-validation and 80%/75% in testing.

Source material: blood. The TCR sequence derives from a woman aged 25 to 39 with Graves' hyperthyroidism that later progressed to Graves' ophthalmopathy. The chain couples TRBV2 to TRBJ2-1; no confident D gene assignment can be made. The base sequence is TGTGCCAGCAGTGAGTTACTCCCCTCCTACAATGAGCAGTTCTTC. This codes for CASSELLPSYNEQFF. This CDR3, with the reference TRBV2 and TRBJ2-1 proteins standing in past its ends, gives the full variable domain EPEVTQTPSHQVTQMGQEVILRCVPISNHLYFYWYRQILGQKVEFLVSFYNNEISEKSEIFDDQFSVERPDGSNFTLKIRSTKLEDSAMYFCASSELLPSYNEQFFGPGTRLTVL.